This note documents a single T cell receptor beta chain sequence. No antigen is known for it. These data come from a study of T cell responses to AZD1222 COVID-19 vaccine. General study findings and limits: Across the whole spike, CD4 TCRs peaked at regions 160-218 and 743-854. Only six or seven AZD1222 recipients tested seropositive at baseline. Clonal diversity was possibly underestimated; the donors were predominantly white British and more often female.

Generated by immunoSEQ multiplex PCR, the TCRdb table keeps only in-frame clones and is missing some. The sample holds 75,000 to 85,000 clones, 90% seen once. Looked up from germline, CDR1 is SGHTA and CDR2 is FQGNSA. CDR3 length equals 16 residues. V lost 5 bases to trimming and J lost 5 bases, with 21 bases between them. The receptor was derived from an adult who received the AZD1222 COVID-19 vaccine. The chain carries TRBV7-2 and TRBJ1-2; weak D call: TRBD1 (6 bases). Here the sequenced sample was peripheral blood, taken 28 days after the second AZD1222 dose. The chain's CDR3 is CASSPGITGWVYGYTF. For the CDR3, the DNA is TGTGCCAGCAGCCCTGGGATTACAGGGTGGGTTTATGGCTACACCTTC.